This TCR beta chain emerged from a study of identifying expanded T cells in peripheral blood. The method was immunoSEQ multiplex PCR; TCRdb's version includes in-frame clones alone and lacks a portion of them. The data hold around 85,000 clones, with around nine tenths observed a single time. No infections or other immune events were documented during collection. V was shortened by 5 bases and J by 3 bases, with 9 bases between the two germline ends. Per the germline V gene, CDR1 is SQVTM and CDR2 is ANQGSEA. The CDR3 spans 12 residues. The source is a person aged 18 to 75 in good health. Sequencing input: blood. V is TRBV29-1 and J is TRBJ2-3, with D uncertain. As DNA, the CDR3 is TGCAGCGTTTACGACCCTACAGATACGCAGTATTTT. This translates into CSVYDPTDTQYF.